The next 13 T cell receptor beta chains were all read from a single sample in a study of blood T cell repertoires in COVID-19. This table comes from immunoSEQ multiplex PCR, and its TCRdb copy is limited to in-frame clones, with some not included. In the table there are about 34,000 clones, about nine tenths of which are singletons. The sequenced sample consisted of peripheral blood. These receptors all stem from a man at least 80 years old with acute or convalescent COVID-19.

The rearrangement uses TRBV19 and TRBJ1-5; D is undetermined. Germline values: CDR1 LNHDA, CDR2 SQIVND (reference sequence). Trimming took 3 bases from V and 0 from J, leaving 9 bases between them. This CDR3 contains 15 residues. CDR3 residues: CASSMRGISNQPQHF. In DNA, the CDR3 is TGTGCCAGTAGTATGCGAGGGATTAGCAATCAGCCCCAGCATTTT.

The genes are TRBV28 and TRBJ2-7, with D maybe TRBD2 (6 bases). The CDR3 runs 14 residues. Per the germline V gene, CDR1 is MDHEN and CDR2 is SYDVKM. The ends were cut back, 3 bases at V and 2 bases at J, with 11 bases in the middle. CDR3 bases: TGTGCCAGCAGTTTCTCGGGAGCTACCTACGAGCAGTACTTC. It translates to CASSFSGATYEQYF.

The chain recombines TRBV5-1 with TRBJ2-6; TRBD2 matches at 7 bases. In germline, CDR1 is SGHRS, CDR2 YFSETQ. The CDR3 consists of 18 residues. Losses at the gene ends were 0 bases for V and 0 bases for J; bases not matched to a gene: 6. In DNA form, the CDR3 reads TGCGCCAGCAGCTTGGCAACCAGCGGGGCCTCTGGGGCCAACGTCCTGACTTTC. Amino acids: CASSLATSGASGANVLTF.

The gene calls are TRBV28 and TRBJ1-1, with D hard to call. The V gene's germline CDR1 is MDHEN and CDR2 SYDVKM. V gave up 3 bases and J gave up 1 base, with 12 bases separating them. This CDR3 has 15 residues. The CDR3 sequence: CASSFVGWQNTEAFF. CDR3 bases: TGTGCCAGCAGTTTTGTCGGGTGGCAGAACACTGAAGCTTTCTTT.

This clone was found once. The V call is TRBV6-5, the J call TRBJ1-5, with 7 bases aligning to TRBD1. The V segment lost 8 bases and the J segment 2 bases; nucleotides outside the gene matches: 6. From germline, CDR1 is MNHEY and CDR2 SVGAGI. This CDR3 has 14 residues. CDR3 region: CASVNGQGNQPQHF. The CDR3 DNA sequence: TGTGCCAGCGTTAACGGACAGGGCAATCAGCCCCAGCATTTT.

The V gene is TRBV2, the J gene TRBJ2-3; TRBD2 matches 11 bases. Germline loops: CDR1 SNHLY, CDR2 FYNNEI. This CDR3 comprises 15 residues. The trim removed 7 bases at V and 1 base at J, leaving 4 bases unmatched. The CDR3 region is CASISGGAGTDTQYF. For the CDR3, the DNA is TGTGCCAGCATTAGCGGGGGGGCAGGCACAGATACGCAGTATTTT.

V and J are TRBV6-1 and TRBJ2-5, with D hard to call. Trimming stripped 2 bases from V and 5 bases from J, with 9 bases between. The CDR3 loop spans 13 amino acids. The germline V gene encodes CDR1 MNHNS and CDR2 SASEGT. CDR3 DNA: TGTGCCAGCAGTGAAATAGCCCTGGAGACCCAGTACTTC. Its protein is CASSEIALETQYF.

The chain uses TRBV15 and TRBJ2-5; TRBD2 matches 13 bases. V was clipped by 4 bases and J by 9 bases; unmatched bases: 5. This CDR3 is 14 amino acids long. In germline, CDR1 is LNHNV, CDR2 YYDKDF (reference sequence). The CDR3 here is CATSIGTSGVAQYF. The CDR3 DNA is TGTGCCACCAGCATTGGGACTAGCGGGGTGGCCCAGTACTTC.

The chain employs TRBV3-1 (or the pseudogene TRBV3-2) and TRBJ2-3; the match to TRBD2 covers 7 bases. V lost 0 bases, J lost 3 bases, and 6 bases stayed unmatched. This CDR3 has 16 amino acids. In germline, CDR1 is LGHDT, CDR2 YNNKEL (reference sequence). In DNA form, the CDR3 reads TGTGCCAGCAGCCAAGATTGGAGACTAGCAACAGATACGCAGTATTTT. Protein product: CASSQDWRLATDTQYF.

The chain is built from TRBV2 and TRBJ2-3; 9 nucleotides align to TRBD1. CDR1 and CDR2 (germline): SNHLY, FYNNEI. After removal of 5 bases from V and 0 bases from J, the junction contained 6 bases not matched to a gene. The CDR3 extends over 16 amino acids. The CDR3 loop is CASSYYRGLSTDTQYF. CDR3 nucleotides: TGTGCCAGCAGTTACTACAGGGGGCTTAGCACAGATACGCAGTATTTT. Combining the CDR3 with reference TRBV2 and TRBJ2-3 gives the whole variable domain EPEVTQTPSHQVTQMGQEVILRCVPISNHLYFYWYRQILGQKVEFLVSFYNNEISEKSEIFDDQFSVERPDGSNFTLKIRSTKLEDSAMYFCASSYYRGLSTDTQYFGPGTRLTVL.

This rearrangement joins TRBV6-5 to TRBJ1-3; 8 bases agree with TRBD1. The CDR3 has 13 residues. The V gene's germline CDR1 is MNHEY and CDR2 SVGAGI. The V segment lost 6 bases and the J segment 14 bases; nucleotides outside the gene matches: 12. The CDR3 region has the DNA TGTGCCAGCAGCCCCAGACAGGGGAGCGGAGTATATTTT. Protein: CASSPRQGSGVYF.

This chain links TRBV2 with TRBJ1-5, with D possibly TRBD1 on 6 matching bases. This CDR3 spans 12 amino acids. V was clipped by 8 bases and J by 1 base, with 6 bases between them. Germline values: CDR1 SNHLY, CDR2 FYNNEI. The CDR3 region has the DNA TGTGCCAGCGGACAGAGCAATCAGCCCCAGCATTTT. The encoded protein is CASGQSNQPQHF.

The chain employs TRBV5-1 and TRBJ1-1, with 8 bases matching TRBD1. V lost 2 bases, J lost 4 bases, and 4 bases stayed unmatched. Per the germline V gene, CDR1 is SGHRS and CDR2 is YFSETQ. The CDR3 runs 14 residues. CDR3 protein: CASSLQGDGTEAFF. CDR3 sequence (DNA): TGCGCCAGCAGCTTACAGGGGGATGGCACTGAAGCTTTCTTT.